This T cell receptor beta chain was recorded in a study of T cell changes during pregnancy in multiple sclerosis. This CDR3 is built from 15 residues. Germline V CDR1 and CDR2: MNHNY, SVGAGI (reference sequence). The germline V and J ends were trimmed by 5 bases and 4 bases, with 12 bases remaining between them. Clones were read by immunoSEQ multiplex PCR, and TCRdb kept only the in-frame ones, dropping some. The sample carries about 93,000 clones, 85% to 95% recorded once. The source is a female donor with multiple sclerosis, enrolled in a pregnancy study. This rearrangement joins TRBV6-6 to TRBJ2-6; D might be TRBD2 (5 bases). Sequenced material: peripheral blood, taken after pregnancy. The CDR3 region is CASSGGGLGANVLTF. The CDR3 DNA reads TGTGCCAGCAGTGGAGGCGGGCTAGGGGCCAACGTCCTGACTTTC.